These 9 T cell receptor beta chains came from one sample sequenced in a study of T cell responses to AZD1222 COVID-19 vaccine listed by TCRdb under 2021. The library was obtained by the immunoSEQ multiplex PCR assay. In TCRdb, the immuneACCESS table is reduced to in-frame sequences with V and J assigned. These tables do not hold every clone; where another copy was compared, an unresolved V gene accounts for under half, and the others remain unexplained. This sample is represented by some 83,000 clones; over 75% of them were singletons. 5% to 6% of the sample belongs to the ten largest clones. Taken with the paper, the label for time point translates to: about 28 days (+/-7) after the second vaccine dose. The specimen comprised peripheral blood, sampled 28 days after the second AZD1222 dose. The receptors come from an adult who received the AZD1222 COVID-19 vaccine.

J is TRBJ2-1 and V is TRBV7-2; D gene uncertain. This CDR3 contains 11 residues. The ends were cut back, 5 bases at V and 10 bases at J, with 9 bases in the middle. CDR1 is SGHTA and CDR2 is FQGNSA in the germline V gene. In nucleotides, the CDR3 is TGTGCCAGCAGCCTACTCGGGGAGCAGTTCTTC. Protein: CASSLLGEQFF.

This sequence joins TRBV2 and TRBJ1-6; D perhaps matches TRBD1 (5 bases). Trimming cost V 4 bases and J 10 bases, with 17 bases left between them. Germline-derived CDR1 and CDR2 are SNHLY and FYNNEI. The CDR3 is made up of 15 amino acids. This chain's CDR3 is CASSAGTRGRSPLHF. DNA for the CDR3: TGTGCCAGCAGTGCCGGGACTCGGGGCCGGTCACCCCTCCACTTT.

The V gene is TRBV5-1, the J gene TRBJ2-7; 8 positions agree with TRBD2. Trimming at V came to 0 bases and at J to 2 bases, leaving 4 bases not matched to a gene. The CDR3 length is 15 residues. Germline CDR1 reads SGHRS; CDR2 reads YFSETQ. The DNA of the CDR3 is TGCGCCAGCAGCTTGGCGGTAGCGGGGCCCTACGAGCAGTACTTC. As protein: CASSLAVAGPYEQYF.

This clone has just a few counts. In DNA, the CDR3 is TGTGCCAGCAGCCAAGGGGGGGCAGGCGGGGAGCTGTTTTTT. It specifies CASSQGGAGGELFF. The chain has TRBV3-1 (or the pseudogene TRBV3-2) and TRBJ2-2, with D perhaps being TRBD1 or TRBD2 (6 bases each). V gave up 1 base and J gave up 7 bases, with 10 bases separating them. Per germline, CDR1 LGHDT and CDR2 YNNKEL (reference sequence). This CDR3 region has 14 residues.

This chain joins TRBV19 and TRBJ1-6; unclear D gene. This CDR3 contains 16 residues. Trimming cost V 8 bases and J 7 bases, with 21 bases left between them. Germline CDR1 LNHDA, CDR2 SQIVND (reference sequence). The CDR3 bases are TGTGCCAGTCTGAGGCGTAGTGAAGCGGGGAATTCACCCCTCCACTTT. Translating gives CASLRRSEAGNSPLHF.

The chain has TRBV6-5 and TRBJ2-7, with 7 bases identical to TRBD1. Germline V gene data show CDR1 as MNHEY and CDR2 as SVGAGI. Trimming took 5 bases from V and 4 from J; bases not matched to a gene: 11. The CDR3 runs 15 residues. In DNA form, the CDR3 reads TGTGCCAGCAGTCGACGGGACAGCGTTAGTTACGAGCAGTACTTC. Its protein product is CASSRRDSVSYEQYF.

The chain recombines TRBV14 with TRBJ2-7; D uncertain. The V end lost 0 bases, the J end lost 2 bases, and 11 bases lay between the germline ends. Germline loops: CDR1 SGHDN, CDR2 FVKESK. CDR3 length: 15 residues. The CDR3 DNA sequence: TGTGCCAGCAGCCAAGATGAGGCGCTGCCCTACGAGCAGTACTTC. It encodes CASSQDEALPYEQYF. The whole variable domain, filled in from reference TRBV14 and TRBJ2-7, reads EAGVTQFPSHSVIEKGQTVTLRCDPISGHDNLYWYRRVMGKEIKFLLHFVKESKQDESGMPNNRFLAERTGGTYSTLKVQPAELEDSGVYFCASSQDEALPYEQYFGPGTRLTVT.

The gene calls are TRBV5-1 and TRBJ1-4, with TRBD1 matching 8 bases. The CDR3 is 16 residues long. The J segment lost 2 bases and the V segment lost 4 bases, leaving 7 bases of the junction unmatched. Germline loops: CDR1 SGHRS, CDR2 YFSETQ. This CDR3 reads CASSIDWTGTNEKLFF. The CDR3 coding sequence is TGCGCCAGCAGCATAGATTGGACAGGGACTAATGAAAAACTGTTTTTT.

The genes are TRBV10-2 and TRBJ1-4, with D possibly matching TRBD1 (5 bases). The V end was cut by 2 bases, the J end by 10 bases, with 14 bases between. Germline V gene sequence: CDR1 WSHSY, CDR2 SAAADI. The CDR3 spans 14 residues. CDR3 region: CASSEEVQRGKLFF. The DNA for the CDR3 is TGCGCCAGCAGTGAGGAAGTACAAAGGGGAAAACTGTTTTTT.